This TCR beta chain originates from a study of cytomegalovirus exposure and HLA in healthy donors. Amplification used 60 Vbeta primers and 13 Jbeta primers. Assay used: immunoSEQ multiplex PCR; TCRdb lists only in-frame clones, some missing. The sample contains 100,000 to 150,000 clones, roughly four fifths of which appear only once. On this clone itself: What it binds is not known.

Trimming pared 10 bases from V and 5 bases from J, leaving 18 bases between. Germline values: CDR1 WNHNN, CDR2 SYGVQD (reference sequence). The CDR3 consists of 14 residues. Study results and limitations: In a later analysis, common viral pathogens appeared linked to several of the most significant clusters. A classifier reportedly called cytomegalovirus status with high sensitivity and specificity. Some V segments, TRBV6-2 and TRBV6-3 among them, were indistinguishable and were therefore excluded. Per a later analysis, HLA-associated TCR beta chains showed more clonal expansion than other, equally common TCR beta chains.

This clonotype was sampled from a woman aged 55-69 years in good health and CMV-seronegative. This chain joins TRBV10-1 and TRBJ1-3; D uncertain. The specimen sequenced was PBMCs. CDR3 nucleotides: TGCGCCACCCCGAAACCTGACTGCAGAAACACCATATATTTT. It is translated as CATPKPDCRNTIYF.